The entry below describes one TCR beta chain. This entry belongs to a study of blood T cell repertoires in COVID-19. Germline CDR1 reads SNHLY; CDR2 reads FYNNEI. The CDR3 is 15 amino acids. Trimming cost V 5 bases and J 2 bases, with 13 bases left between them. Profiling relied on immunoSEQ multiplex PCR, and the TCRdb table lists in-frame clones only, not all of them. This table holds approximately 63,000 clones, roughly 84% found once. V gene TRBV2 combines with J gene TRBJ1-5, with D unresolved. This receptor was identified in a woman aged 70 to 79 with acute or convalescent COVID-19. The source material was peripheral blood. The CDR3 DNA reads TGTGCCAGCAGTCCCCGGGGTCGAGGCAATCAGCCCCAGCATTTT. Translating it yields CASSPRGRGNQPQHF.